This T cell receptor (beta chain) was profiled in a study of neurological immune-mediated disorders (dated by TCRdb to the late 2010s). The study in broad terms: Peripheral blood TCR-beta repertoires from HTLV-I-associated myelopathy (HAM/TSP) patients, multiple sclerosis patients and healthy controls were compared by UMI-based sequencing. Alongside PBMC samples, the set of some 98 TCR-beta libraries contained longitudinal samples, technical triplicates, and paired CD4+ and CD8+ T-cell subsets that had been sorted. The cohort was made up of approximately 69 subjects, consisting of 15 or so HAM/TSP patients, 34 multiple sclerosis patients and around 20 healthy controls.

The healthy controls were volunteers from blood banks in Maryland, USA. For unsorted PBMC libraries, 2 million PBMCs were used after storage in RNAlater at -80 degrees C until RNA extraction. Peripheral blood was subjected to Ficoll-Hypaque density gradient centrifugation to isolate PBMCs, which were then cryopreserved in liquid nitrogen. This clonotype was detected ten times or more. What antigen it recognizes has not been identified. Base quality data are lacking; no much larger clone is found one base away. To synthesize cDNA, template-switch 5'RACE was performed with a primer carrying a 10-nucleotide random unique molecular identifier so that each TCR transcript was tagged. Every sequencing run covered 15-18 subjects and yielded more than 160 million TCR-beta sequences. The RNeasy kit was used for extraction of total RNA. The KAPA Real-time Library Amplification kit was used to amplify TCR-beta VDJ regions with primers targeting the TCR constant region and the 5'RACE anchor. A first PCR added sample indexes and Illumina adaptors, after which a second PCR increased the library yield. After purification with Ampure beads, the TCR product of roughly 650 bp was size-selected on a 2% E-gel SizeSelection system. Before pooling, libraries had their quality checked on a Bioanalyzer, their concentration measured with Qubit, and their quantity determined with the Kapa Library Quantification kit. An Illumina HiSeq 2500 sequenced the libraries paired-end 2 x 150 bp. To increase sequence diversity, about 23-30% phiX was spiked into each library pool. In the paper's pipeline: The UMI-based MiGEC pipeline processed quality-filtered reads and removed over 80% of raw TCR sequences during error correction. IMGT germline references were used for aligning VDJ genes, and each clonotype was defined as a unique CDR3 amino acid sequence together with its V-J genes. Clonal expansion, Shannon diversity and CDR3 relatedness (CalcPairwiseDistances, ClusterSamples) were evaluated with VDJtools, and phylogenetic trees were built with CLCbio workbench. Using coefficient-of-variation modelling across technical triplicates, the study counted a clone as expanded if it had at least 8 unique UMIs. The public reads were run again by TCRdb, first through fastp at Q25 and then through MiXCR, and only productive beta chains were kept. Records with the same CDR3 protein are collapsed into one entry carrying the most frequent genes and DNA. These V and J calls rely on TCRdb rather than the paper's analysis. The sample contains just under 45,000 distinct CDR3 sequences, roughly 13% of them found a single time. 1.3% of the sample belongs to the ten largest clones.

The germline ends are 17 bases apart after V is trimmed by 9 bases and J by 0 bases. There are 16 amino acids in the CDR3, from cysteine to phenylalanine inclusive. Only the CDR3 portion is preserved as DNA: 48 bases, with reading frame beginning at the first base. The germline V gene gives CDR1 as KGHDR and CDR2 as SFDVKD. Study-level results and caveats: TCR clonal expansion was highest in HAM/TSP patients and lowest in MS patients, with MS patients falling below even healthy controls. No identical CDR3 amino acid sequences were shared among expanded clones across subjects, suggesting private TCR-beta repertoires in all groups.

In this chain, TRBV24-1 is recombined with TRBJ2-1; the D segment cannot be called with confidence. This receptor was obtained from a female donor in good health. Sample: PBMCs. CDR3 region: CATSGSDLSSYNEQFF. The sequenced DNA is TGTGCCACCTCCGGGTCAGATCTAAGCTCCTACAATGAGCAGTTCTTC.